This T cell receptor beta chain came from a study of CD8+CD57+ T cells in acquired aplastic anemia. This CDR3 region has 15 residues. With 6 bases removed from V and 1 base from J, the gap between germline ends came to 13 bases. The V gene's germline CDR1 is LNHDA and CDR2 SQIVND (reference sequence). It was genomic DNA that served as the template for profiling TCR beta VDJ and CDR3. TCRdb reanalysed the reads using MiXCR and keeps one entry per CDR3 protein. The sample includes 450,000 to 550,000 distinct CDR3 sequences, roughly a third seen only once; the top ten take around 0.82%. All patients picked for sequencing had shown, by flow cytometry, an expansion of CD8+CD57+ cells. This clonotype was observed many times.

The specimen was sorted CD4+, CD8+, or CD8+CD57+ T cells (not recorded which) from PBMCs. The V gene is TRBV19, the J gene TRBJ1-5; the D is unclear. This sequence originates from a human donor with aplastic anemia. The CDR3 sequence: CASRMISGSNQPQHF. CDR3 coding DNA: TGTGCCAGTAGGATGATTTCTGGGAGCAATCAGCCCCAGCATTTT.